The sequence of this T cell receptor beta chain was determined in a study of blood T cell repertoires in COVID-19. About the research overall: Spain, Italy and the United States supplied samples that represented acute and convalescent COVID-19.

TCRdb's table, derived via immunoSEQ multiplex PCR, lists solely in-frame clones and lacks some. In the table there are approximately 400,000 clones, about 91% of which are singletons. Germline CDR1 and CDR2: LNHNV and YYDKDF (reference sequence). V shed 1 base and J 3 bases; nucleotides not matched to a gene: 4. This CDR3 comprises 15 residues. This TCR was sampled from a woman between 45 and 65 years old with COVID-19, enrolled during active disease. The source material was peripheral blood. This chain links TRBV15 with TRBJ2-3, with TRBD2 matching over 7 bases. The CDR3 bases are TGTGCCACCAGCAGAGTTGTAGCGGGTACAGATACGCAGTATTTT. Translated, it gives CATSRVVAGTDTQYF.